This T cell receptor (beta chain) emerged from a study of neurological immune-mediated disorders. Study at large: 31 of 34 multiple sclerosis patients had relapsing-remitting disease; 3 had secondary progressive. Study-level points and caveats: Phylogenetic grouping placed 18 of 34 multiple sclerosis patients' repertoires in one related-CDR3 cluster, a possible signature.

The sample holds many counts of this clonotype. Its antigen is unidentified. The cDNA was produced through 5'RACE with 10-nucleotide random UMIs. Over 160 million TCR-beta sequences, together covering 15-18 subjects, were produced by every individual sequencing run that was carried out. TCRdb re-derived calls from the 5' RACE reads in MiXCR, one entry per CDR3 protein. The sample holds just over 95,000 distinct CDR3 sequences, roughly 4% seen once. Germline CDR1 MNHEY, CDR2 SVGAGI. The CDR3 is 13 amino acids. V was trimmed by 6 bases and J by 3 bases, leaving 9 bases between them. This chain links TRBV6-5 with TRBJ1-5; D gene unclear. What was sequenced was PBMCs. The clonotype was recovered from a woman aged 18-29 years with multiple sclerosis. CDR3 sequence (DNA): TGTGCCAGCAGCCCGGTCCTCAATCAGCCCCAGCATTTT. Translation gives CASSPVLNQPQHF.